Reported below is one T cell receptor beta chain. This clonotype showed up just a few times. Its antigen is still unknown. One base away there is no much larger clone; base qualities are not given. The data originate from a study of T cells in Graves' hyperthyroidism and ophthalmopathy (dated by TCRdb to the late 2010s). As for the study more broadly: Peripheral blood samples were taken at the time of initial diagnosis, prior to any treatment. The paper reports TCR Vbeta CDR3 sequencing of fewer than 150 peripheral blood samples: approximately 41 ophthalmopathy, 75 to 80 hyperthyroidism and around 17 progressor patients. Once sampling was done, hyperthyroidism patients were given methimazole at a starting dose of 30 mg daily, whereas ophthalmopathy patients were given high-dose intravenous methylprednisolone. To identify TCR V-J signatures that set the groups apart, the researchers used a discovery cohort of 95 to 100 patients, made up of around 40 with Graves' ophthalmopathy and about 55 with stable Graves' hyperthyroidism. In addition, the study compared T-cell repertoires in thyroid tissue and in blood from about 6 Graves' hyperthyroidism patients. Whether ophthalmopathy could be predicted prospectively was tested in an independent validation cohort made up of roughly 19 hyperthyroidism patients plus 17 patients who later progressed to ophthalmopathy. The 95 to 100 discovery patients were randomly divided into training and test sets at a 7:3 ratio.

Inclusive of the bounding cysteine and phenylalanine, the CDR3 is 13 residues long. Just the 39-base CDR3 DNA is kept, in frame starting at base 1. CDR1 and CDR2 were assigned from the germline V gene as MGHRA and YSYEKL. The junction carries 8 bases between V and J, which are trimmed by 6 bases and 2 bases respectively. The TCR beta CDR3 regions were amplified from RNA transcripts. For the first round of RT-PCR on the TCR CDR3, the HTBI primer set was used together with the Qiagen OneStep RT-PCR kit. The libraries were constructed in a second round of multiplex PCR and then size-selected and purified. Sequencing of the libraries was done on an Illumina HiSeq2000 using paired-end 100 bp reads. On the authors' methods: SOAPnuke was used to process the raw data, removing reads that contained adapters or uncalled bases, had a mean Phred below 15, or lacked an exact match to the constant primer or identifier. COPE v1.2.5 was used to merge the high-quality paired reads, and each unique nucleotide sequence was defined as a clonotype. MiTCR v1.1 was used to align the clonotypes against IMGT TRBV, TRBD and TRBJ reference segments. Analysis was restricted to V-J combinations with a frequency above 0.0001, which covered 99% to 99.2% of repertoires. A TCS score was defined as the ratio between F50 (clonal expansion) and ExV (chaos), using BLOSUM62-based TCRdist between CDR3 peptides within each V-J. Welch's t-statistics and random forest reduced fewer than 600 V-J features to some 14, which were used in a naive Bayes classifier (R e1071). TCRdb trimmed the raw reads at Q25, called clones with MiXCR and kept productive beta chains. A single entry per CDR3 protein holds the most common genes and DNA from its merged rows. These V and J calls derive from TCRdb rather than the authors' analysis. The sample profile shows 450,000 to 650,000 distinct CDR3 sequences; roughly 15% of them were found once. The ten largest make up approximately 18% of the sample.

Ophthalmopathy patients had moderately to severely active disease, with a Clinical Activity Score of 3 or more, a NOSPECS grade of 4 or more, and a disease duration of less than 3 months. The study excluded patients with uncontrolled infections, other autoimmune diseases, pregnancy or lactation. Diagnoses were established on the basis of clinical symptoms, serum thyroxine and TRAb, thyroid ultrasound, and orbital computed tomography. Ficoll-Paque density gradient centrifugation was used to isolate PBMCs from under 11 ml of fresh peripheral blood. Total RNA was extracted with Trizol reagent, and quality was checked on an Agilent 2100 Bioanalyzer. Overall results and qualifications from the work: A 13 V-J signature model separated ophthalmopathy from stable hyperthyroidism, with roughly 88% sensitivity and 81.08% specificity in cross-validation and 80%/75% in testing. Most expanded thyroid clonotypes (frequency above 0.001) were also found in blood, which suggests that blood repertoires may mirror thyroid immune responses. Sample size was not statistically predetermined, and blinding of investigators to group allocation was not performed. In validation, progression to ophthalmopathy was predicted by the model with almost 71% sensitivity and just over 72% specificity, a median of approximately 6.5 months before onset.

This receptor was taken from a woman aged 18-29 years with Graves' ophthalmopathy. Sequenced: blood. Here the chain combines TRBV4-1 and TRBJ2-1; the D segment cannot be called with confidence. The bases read TGCGCCAGCAGGGGTATCCCCTACAATGAGCAGTTCTTC. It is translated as CASRGIPYNEQFF.